What follows are 17 T cell receptor beta chains derived from one specimen sequenced in a study of neurological immune-mediated disorders. Sample time point: longitudinal time-point 3. TCRdb analysed the 5' RACE reads with MiXCR anew, one entry per CDR3 protein. Among roughly 48,000 distinct CDR3 sequences listed, 10% to 15% were seen once. Sequenced sample: PBMCs. The source of these receptors is a male donor with HTLV-1-associated myelopathy (HAM/TSP).

This clonotype was detected ten times or more. This sequence joins TRBV5-1 and TRBJ1-5; the match to TRBD1 covers 10 bases. The germline V gene has CDR1 SGHRS and CDR2 YFSETQ. J was trimmed by 6 bases and V by 4 bases; bases with no gene match: 4. This CDR3 is 14 amino acids long. CDR3 region: CASSPGTGVQPQHF. The CDR3 DNA sequence: TGCGCCAGCAGCCCTGGGACAGGGGTTCAGCCCCAGCATTTT.

This clonotype was detected many times. The V gene is TRBV20-1, the J gene TRBJ2-7, with TRBD2 matching over 11 bases. Trimming at V came to 3 bases and at J to 7 bases, leaving 14 bases not matched to a gene. This CDR3 region has 16 residues. In germline, CDR1 is DFQATT, CDR2 SNEGSKA (reference sequence). The CDR3 loop reads CSARGVAGGHGREQYF. The CDR3, as DNA: TGCAGTGCTAGGGGGGTAGCGGGGGGGCATGGTCGTGAGCAGTACTTC.

This clonotype was seen repeatedly, ten times or more. The rearrangement uses TRBV7-8 and TRBJ1-5; D gene uncertain. This CDR3 is built from 16 residues. With 3 bases removed from V and 4 bases from J, the gap between germline ends came to 16 bases. The germline V gene has CDR1 SGHVS and CDR2 FQNEAQ. This CDR3 reads CASSFLPRVPNQPQHF. The CDR3 coding sequence is TGTGCCAGCAGCTTTCTACCCCGGGTCCCTAATCAGCCCCAGCATTTT.

This clonotype was seen ten or more times. The rearrangement uses TRBV7-9 and TRBJ2-1, with 8 nucleotides matching TRBD2. Germline CDR1 SEHNR, CDR2 FQNEAQ (reference sequence). The CDR3 consists of 16 residues. V gave up 4 bases and J gave up 0 bases; unmatched junction bases: 5. The CDR3 protein is CASSSRGASSYNEQFF. CDR3 coding DNA: TGTGCCAGCAGCTCGCGGGGGGCCTCCTCCTACAATGAGCAGTTCTTC.

The genes are TRBV29-1 and TRBJ2-5; 10 bases match TRBD2. Per germline, CDR1 SQVTM and CDR2 ANQGSEA. The trim removed 5 bases at V and 5 bases at J, leaving 2 bases unmatched. The CDR3 has 12 amino acids. The CDR3 loop is CSVSGGAETQYF. CDR3 coding DNA: TGCAGCGTTAGCGGGGGGGCGGAGACCCAGTACTTC.

This clonotype was detected many times. The chain is built from TRBV27 and TRBJ2-7; D is unclear. The V end lost 4 bases, the J end lost 3 bases, and 13 bases lay between the germline ends. The CDR3 sequence is 14 residues long. Germline CDR1 and CDR2: MNHEY and SMNVEV (reference sequence). The DNA of the CDR3 is TGTGCCAGCAGTTCATCCCCGGCCCACTACGAGCAGTACTTC. The encoded protein is CASSSSPAHYEQYF.

This chain joins TRBV10-2 and TRBJ1-5; D is perhaps TRBD1 (5 bases). V lost 3 bases and J lost 6, with 12 bases in between. This CDR3 spans 14 amino acids. Germline V gene data show CDR1 as WSHSY and CDR2 as SAAADI. CDR3 nucleotide sequence: TGCGCCAGCAGTGACCTTCCTGGGGGTCAGCCCCAGCATTTT. Protein: CASSDLPGGQPQHF.

This clonotype was counted at least ten times. This rearrangement joins TRBV20-1 to TRBJ2-2, with D tentatively TRBD2 (6 bases). The ends were cut back, 3 bases at V and 3 bases at J, with 14 bases in the middle. Germline CDR1 and CDR2: DFQATT and SNEGSKA (reference sequence). This CDR3 is built from 15 residues. The chain's CDR3 is CSARIGGPDTGELFF. The CDR3 DNA reads as TGCAGTGCTAGGATCGGGGGACCGGACACCGGGGAGCTGTTTTTT.

This clonotype was detected many times. This chain uses TRBV29-1 with TRBJ1-5; TRBD1 might be the D (6 bases). CDR1 is SQVTM, CDR2 ANQGSEA, per germline. V gave up 6 bases and J gave up 2 bases, with 17 bases separating them. The CDR3 contains 15 residues. This CDR3 is CSVVGPGGGNQPQHF. The CDR3 DNA follows: TGCAGCGTCGTGGGCCCGGGGGGCGGCAATCAGCCCCAGCATTTT.

This clonotype was counted ten times or more. The chain joins TRBV5-1 to TRBJ2-5, with D perhaps assigned TRBD1 or TRBD2 (5 bases each). V was pared by 4 bases and J by 2 bases, with 15 bases between. Germline-derived CDR1 and CDR2 are SGHRS and YFSETQ. This CDR3 has 15 residues. The CDR3 region is CASSRDGAQQETQYF. The CDR3 bases are TGCGCCAGCAGCCGCGACGGGGCGCAGCAAGAGACCCAGTACTTC.

This clonotype was counted ten times or more. The V gene is TRBV7-9, the J gene TRBJ2-7; unclear D gene. The CDR3 is 12 residues long. Germline CDR1 is SEHNR and CDR2 is FQNEAQ (reference sequence). The V end was cut by 5 bases, the J end by 4 bases, with 9 bases between. CDR3 in amino acids: CASSPGLYEQYF. Here the CDR3 DNA reads TGTGCCAGCAGCCCCGGGCTGTACGAGCAGTACTTC. Full variable domain (rest looked up from reference TRBV7-9 and TRBJ2-7): DTGVSQNPRHKITKRGQNVTFRCDPISEHNRLYWYRQTLGQGPEFLTYFQNEAQLEKSRLLSDRFSAERPKGSFSTLEIQRTEQGDSAMYLCASSPGLYEQYFGPGTRLTVT.

This clonotype was counted ten times or more. The rearrangement links TRBV6-5 to TRBJ2-1, with TRBD2 identical over 8 bases. Per germline, CDR1 MNHEY and CDR2 SVGAGI. Trimming at V came to 1 base and at J to 7 bases, leaving 15 bases not matched to a gene. The CDR3 is 18 amino acids. The CDR3 here is CASSYLNRLAGGGNEQFF. The CDR3 DNA follows: TGTGCCAGCAGTTACTTAAACCGTCTCGCGGGGGGCGGGAATGAGCAGTTCTTC.

This clonotype was found many times. V and J are TRBV6-6 and TRBJ1-1, with 7 positions matching TRBD1. The germline V gene encodes CDR1 MNHNY and CDR2 SVGAGI (reference sequence). V lost 5 bases and J lost 0; bases outside the gene matches: 9. The CDR3 runs to 16 residues. In nucleotides, the CDR3 is TGTGCCAGCAGTCTTGGTACCGGGACAGTGAACACTGAAGCTTTCTTT. This sequence encodes CASSLGTGTVNTEAFF.

This chain joins TRBV5-1 and TRBJ2-2; D may be TRBD1 or TRBD2 (5 bases each). The ends were cut back, 4 bases at V and 6 bases at J, with 13 bases in the middle. Germline lookup yields CDR1 SGHRS and CDR2 YFSETQ. CDR3 length equals 14 residues. CDR3 in amino acids: CASSPSLGPGELFF. CDR3 DNA: TGCGCCAGCAGCCCCTCCTTGGGACCCGGGGAGCTGTTTTTT.

This clonotype occurred many times. The genes are TRBV11-3 and TRBJ2-3; 9 nucleotides agree with TRBD2. CDR1 and CDR2 from the germline V gene are SGHNT and YENEEA. V shed 0 bases, J shed 10 bases, and the junction held 11 bases outside the gene matches. CDR3 length equals 16 residues. The CDR3: CASSLERGGGRYAQYF. DNA of the CDR3: TGTGCCAGCAGCTTAGAACGCGGGGGGGGAAGATATGCGCAGTATTTT. Full variable domain (outside the CDR3, taken from reference TRBV11-3 and TRBJ2-3): EAGVVQSPRYKIIEKKQPVAFWCNPISGHNTLYWYLQNLGQGPELLIRYENEEAVDDSQLPKDRFSAERLKGVDSTLKIQPAELGDSAVYLCASSLERGGGRYAQYFGPGTRLTVL.

This clonotype was picked up many times. V and J are TRBV5-8 and TRBJ1-1; 9 positions match TRBD1. V was pared by 4 bases and J by 5 bases, with 9 bases of the junction left unmatched. There are 15 residues in the CDR3. From germline, CDR1 is SGHTS and CDR2 YDEGEE. This CDR3 is CASSAQGAGRTEAFF. In DNA form, the CDR3 reads TGTGCCAGCAGCGCACAGGGGGCAGGAAGGACTGAAGCTTTCTTT. The whole variable domain, filled in from reference TRBV5-8 and TRBJ1-1, reads EAGVTQSPTHLIKTRGQQATLRCSPISGHTSVYWYQQALGLGLQFLLWYDEGEERNRGNFPPRFSGRQFPNYSSELNVNALELEDSALYLCASSAQGAGRTEAFFGQGTRLTVV.

This clonotype was recorded at least ten times. V gene TRBV24-1 combines with J gene TRBJ2-3, with D possibly being TRBD2 (5 bases). Germline CDR1 is KGHDR and CDR2 is SFDVKD. This CDR3 comprises 15 residues. The germline V and J ends were trimmed by 2 bases and 0 bases, with 8 bases remaining between them. The DNA for the CDR3 is TGTGCCACCAGTGATTCCAGGACTAGCACAGATACGCAGTATTTT. Its translation is CATSDSRTSTDTQYF.